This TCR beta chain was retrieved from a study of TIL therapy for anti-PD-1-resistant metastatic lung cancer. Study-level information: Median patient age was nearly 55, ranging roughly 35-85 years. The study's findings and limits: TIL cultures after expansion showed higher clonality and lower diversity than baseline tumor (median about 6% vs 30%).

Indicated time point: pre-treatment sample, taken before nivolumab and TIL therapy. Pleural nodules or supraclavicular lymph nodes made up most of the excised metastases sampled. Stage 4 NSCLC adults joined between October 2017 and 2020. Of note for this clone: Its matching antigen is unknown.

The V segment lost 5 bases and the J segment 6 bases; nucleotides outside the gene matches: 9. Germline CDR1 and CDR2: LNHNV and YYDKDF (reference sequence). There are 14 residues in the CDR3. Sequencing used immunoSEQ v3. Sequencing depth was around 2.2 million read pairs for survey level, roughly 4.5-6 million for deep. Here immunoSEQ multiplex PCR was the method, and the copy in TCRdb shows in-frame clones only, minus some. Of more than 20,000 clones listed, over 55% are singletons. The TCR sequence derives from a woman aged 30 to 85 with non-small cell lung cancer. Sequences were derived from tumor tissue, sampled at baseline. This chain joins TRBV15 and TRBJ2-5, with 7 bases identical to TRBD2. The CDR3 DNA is TGTGCCACCAGCGGGGCCGGCGGGAGTCAGACCCAGTACTTC. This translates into CATSGAGGSQTQYF.